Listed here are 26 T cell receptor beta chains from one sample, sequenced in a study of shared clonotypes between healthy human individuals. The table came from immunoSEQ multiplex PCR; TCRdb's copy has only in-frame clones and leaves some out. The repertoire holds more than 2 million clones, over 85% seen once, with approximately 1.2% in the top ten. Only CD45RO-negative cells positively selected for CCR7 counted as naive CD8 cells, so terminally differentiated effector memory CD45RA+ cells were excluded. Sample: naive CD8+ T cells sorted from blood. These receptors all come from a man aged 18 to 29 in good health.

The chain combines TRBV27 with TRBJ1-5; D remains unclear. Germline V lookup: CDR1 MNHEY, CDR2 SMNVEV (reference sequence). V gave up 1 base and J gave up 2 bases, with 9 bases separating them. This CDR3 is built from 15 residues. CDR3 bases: TGTGCCAGCAGTTTATTAGGAAGGGGCAATCAGCCCCAGCATTTT. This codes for CASSLLGRGNQPQHF.

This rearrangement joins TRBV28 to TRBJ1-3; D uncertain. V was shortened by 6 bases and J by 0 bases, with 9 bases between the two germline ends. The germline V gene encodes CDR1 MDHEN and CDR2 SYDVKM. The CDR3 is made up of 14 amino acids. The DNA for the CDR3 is TGTGCCAGCAGCCTCCGGACCTCTGGAAACACCATATATTTT. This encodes CASSLRTSGNTIYF.

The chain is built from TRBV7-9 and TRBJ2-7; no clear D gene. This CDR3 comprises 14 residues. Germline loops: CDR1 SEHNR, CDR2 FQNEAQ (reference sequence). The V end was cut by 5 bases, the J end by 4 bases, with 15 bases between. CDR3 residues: CASSPISGPYEQYF. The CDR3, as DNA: TGTGCCAGCAGCCCCATTAGTGGCCCTTACGAGCAGTACTTC.

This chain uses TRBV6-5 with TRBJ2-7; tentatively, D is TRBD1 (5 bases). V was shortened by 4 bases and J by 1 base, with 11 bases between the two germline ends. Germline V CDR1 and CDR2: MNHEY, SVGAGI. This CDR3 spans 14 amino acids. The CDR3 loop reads CASSFGHQSYEQYF. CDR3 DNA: TGTGCCAGCAGTTTCGGACACCAGTCCTACGAGCAGTACTTC.

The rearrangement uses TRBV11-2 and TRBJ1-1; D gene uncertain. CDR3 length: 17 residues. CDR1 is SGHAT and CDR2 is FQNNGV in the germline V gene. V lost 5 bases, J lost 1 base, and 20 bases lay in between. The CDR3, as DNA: TGTGCCAGCAGCCTTCTATCCAGCGTTTCGCGGAACACTGAAGCTTTCTTT. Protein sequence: CASSLLSSVSRNTEAFF.

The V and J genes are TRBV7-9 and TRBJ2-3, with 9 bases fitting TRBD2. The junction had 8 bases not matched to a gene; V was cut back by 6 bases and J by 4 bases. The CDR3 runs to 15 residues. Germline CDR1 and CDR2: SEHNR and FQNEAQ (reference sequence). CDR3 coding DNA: TGTGCCAGCAGTTCCATAGCGGGGGAGGCAGATACGCAGTATTTT. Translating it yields CASSSIAGEADTQYF.

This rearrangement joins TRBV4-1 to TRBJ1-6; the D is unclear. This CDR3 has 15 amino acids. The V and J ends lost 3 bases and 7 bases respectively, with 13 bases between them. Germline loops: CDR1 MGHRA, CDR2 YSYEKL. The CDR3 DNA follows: TGCGCCAGCAGCCAGGCCCAGAGTTCCAATTCACCCCTCCACTTT. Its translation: CASSQAQSSNSPLHF.

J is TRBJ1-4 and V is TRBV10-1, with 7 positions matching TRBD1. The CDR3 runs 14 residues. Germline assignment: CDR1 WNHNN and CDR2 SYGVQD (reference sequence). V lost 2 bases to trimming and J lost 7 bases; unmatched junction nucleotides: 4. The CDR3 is CASSETGESEKLFF. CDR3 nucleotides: TGCGCCAGCAGTGAGACAGGGGAGAGTGAAAAACTGTTTTTT.

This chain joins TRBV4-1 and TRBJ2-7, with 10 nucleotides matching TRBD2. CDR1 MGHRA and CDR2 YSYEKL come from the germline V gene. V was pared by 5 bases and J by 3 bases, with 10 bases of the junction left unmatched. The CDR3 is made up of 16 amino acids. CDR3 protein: CASSYSSGSIVYEQYF. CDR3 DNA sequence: TGCGCCAGCAGCTACTCTAGCGGGAGTATAGTCTACGAGCAGTACTTC.

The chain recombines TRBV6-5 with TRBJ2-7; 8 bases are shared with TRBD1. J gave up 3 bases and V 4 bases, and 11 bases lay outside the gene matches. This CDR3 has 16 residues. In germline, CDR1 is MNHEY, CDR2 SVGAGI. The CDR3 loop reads CASSWRQGTELYEQYF. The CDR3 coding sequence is TGTGCCAGCAGTTGGAGACAGGGGACCGAACTCTACGAGCAGTACTTC.

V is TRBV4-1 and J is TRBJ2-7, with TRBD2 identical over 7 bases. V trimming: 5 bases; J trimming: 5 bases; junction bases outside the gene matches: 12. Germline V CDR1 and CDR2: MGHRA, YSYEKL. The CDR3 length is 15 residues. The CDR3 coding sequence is TGCGCCAGCAGCTTGCGACTAGCCCCGGGGCACGAGCAGTACTTC. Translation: CASSLRLAPGHEQYF.

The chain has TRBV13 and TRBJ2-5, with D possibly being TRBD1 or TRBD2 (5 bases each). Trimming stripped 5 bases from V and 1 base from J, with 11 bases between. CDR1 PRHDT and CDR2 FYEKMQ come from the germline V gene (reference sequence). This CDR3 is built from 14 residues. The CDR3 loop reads CASSQGTAQETQYF. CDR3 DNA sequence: TGTGCCAGCAGCCAAGGGACCGCCCAAGAGACCCAGTACTTC. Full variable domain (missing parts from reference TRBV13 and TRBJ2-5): AAGVIQSPRHLIKEKRETATLKCYPIPRHDTVYWYQQGPGQDPQFLISFYEKMQSDKGSIPDRFSAQQFSDYHSELNMSSLELGDSALYFCASSQGTAQETQYFGPGTRLLVL.

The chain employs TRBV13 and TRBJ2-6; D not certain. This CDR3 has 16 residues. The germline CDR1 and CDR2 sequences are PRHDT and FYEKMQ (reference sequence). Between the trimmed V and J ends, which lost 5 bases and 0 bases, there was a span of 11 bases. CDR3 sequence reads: CASSPKKVSGANVLTF. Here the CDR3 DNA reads TGTGCCAGCAGCCCCAAGAAGGTCTCTGGGGCCAACGTCCTGACTTTC.

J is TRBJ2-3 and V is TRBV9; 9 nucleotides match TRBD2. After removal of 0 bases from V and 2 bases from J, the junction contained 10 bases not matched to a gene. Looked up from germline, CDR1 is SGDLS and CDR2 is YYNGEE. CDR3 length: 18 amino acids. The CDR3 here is CASSVGASGDYNTDTQYF. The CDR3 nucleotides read TGTGCCAGCAGCGTAGGGGCTAGCGGGGATTACAACACAGATACGCAGTATTTT.

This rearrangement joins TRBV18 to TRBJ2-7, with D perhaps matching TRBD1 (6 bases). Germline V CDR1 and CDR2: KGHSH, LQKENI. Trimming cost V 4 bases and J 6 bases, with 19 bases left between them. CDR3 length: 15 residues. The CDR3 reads CASSQGVEAFSEQYF. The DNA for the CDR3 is TGTGCCAGCTCACAGGGGGTAGAAGCTTTCTCCGAGCAGTACTTC.

CDR3 region: CASTPTAVGYTF. CDR3 DNA sequence: TGTGCCAGCACCCCGACTGCGGTCGGCTACACCTTC. This chain uses TRBV28 with TRBJ1-2; D gene unclear. Per germline, CDR1 MDHEN and CDR2 SYDVKM. CDR3 length equals 12 residues. The ends were cut back, 7 bases at V and 8 bases at J, with 14 bases in the middle.

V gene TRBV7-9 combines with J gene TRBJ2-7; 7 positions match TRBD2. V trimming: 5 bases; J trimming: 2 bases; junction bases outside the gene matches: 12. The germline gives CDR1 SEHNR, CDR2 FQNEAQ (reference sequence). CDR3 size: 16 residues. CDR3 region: CASSGGESSPTYEQYF. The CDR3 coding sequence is TGTGCCAGCAGCGGGGGGGAAAGTTCCCCGACCTACGAGCAGTACTTC. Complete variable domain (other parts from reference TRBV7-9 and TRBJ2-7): DTGVSQNPRHKITKRGQNVTFRCDPISEHNRLYWYRQTLGQGPEFLTYFQNEAQLEKSRLLSDRFSAERPKGSFSTLEIQRTEQGDSAMYLCASSGGESSPTYEQYFGPGTRLTVT.

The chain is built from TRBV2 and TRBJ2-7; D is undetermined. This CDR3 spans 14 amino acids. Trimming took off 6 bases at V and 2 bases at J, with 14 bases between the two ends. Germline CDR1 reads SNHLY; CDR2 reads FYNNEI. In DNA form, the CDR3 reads TGTGCCAGCAGGGCGGATAGTGGGGCCTACGAGCAGTACTTC. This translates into CASRADSGAYEQYF.

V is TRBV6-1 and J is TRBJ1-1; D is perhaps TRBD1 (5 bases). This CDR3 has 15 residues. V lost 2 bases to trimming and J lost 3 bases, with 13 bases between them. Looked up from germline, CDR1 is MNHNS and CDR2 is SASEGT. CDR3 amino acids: CASSERAQAYTEAFF. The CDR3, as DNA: TGTGCCAGCAGTGAAAGGGCACAGGCGTACACTGAAGCTTTCTTT.

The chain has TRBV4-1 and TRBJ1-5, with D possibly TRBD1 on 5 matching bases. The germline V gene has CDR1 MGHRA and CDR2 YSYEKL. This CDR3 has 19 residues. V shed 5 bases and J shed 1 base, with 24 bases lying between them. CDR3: CASSFSPFRDELSNQPQHF. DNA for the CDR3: TGCGCCAGCAGCTTCAGTCCTTTCCGGGACGAGCTGAGCAATCAGCCCCAGCATTTT.

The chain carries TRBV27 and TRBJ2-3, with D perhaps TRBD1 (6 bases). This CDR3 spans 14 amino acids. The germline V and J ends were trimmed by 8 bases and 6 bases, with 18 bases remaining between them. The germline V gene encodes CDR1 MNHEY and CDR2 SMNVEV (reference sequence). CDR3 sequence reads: CASGVRGGMDTQYF. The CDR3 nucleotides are TGTGCCAGCGGGGTTAGAGGGGGTATGGATACGCAGTATTTT.

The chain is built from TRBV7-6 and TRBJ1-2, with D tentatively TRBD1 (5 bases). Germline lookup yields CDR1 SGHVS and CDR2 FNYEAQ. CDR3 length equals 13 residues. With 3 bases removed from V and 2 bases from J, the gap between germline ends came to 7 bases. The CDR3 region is CASSLGPNYGYTF. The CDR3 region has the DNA TGTGCCAGCAGCTTGGGGCCCAACTATGGCTACACCTTC.

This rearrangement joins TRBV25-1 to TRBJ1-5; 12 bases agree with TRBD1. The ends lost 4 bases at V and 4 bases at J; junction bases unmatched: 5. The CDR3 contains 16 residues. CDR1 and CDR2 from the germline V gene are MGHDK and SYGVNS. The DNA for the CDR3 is TGTGCCAGCAGTGGGGACAGGGGGCTTCTAAATCAGCCCCAGCATTTT. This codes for CASSGDRGLLNQPQHF.

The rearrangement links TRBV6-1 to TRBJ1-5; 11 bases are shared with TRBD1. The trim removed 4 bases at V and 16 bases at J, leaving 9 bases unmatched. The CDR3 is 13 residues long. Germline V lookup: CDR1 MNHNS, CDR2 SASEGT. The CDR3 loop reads CASSGTGGAFSHF. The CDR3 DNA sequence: TGTGCCAGCAGTGGGACAGGGGGCGCCTTCAGTCATTTT.

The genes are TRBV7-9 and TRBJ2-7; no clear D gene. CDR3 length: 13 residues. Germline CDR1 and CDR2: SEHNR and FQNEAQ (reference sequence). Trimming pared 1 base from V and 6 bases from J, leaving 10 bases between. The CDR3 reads CASSLELVSEQYF. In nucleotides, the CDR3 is TGTGCCAGCAGCTTAGAACTGGTTAGCGAGCAGTACTTC.

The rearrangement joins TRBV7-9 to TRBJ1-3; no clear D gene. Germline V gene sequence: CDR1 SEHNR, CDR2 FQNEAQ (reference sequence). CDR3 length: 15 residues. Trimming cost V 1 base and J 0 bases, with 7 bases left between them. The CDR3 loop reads CASSLGVRSGNTIYF. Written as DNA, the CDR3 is TGTGCCAGCAGCTTAGGGGTCCGCTCTGGAAACACCATATATTTT.